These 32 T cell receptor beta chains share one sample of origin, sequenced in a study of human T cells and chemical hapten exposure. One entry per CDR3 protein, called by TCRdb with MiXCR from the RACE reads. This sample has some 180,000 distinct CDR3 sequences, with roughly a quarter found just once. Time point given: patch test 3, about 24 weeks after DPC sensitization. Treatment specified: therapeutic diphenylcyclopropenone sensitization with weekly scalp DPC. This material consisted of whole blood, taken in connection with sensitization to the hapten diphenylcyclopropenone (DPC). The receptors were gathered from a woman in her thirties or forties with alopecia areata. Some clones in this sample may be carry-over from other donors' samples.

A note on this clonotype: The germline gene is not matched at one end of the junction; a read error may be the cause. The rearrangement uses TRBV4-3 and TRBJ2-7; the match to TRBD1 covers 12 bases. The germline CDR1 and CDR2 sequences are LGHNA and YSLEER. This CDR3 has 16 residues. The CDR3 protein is CANSQAPGQGAREQYF. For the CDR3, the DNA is TGCGCCAACAGCCAAGCCCCGGGACAGGGGGCGCGGGAGCAGTACTTC.

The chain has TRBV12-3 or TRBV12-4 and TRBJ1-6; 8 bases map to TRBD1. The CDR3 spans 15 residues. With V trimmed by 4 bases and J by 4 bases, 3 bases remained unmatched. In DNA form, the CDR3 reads TGTGCCAGCAGTTCCCGGACAGGGTATAATTCACCCCTCCACTTT. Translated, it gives CASSSRTGYNSPLHF.

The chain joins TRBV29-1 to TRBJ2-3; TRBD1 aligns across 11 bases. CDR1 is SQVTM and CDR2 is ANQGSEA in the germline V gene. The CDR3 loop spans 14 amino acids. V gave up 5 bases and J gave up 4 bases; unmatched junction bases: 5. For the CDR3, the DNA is TGCAGCGTTCAAAGGACAGGGGGCGCAGATACGCAGTATTTT. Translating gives CSVQRTGGADTQYF.

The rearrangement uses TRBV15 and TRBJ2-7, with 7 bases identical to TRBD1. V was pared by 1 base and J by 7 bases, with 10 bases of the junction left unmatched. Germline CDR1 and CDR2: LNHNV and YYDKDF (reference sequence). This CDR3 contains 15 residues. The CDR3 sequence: CATSRAVEGGGEQYF. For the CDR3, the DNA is TGTGCCACCAGCAGAGCAGTCGAAGGGGGCGGGGAGCAGTACTTC.

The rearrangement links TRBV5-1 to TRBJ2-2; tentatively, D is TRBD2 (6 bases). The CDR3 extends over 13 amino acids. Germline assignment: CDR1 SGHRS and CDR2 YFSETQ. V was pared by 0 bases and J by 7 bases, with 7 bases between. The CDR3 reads CASSLAGDGELFF. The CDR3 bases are TGCGCCAGCAGCTTGGCGGGGGACGGGGAGCTGTTTTTT.

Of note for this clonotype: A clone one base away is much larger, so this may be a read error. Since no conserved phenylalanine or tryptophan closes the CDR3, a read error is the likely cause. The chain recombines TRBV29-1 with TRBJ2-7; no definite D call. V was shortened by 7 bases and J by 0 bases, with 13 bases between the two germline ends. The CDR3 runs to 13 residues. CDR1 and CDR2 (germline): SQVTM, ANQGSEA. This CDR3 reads CSADSPSSYEQYL. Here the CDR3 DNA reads TGCAGCGCTGACTCACCTAGCTCCTACGAGCAGTACTTA.

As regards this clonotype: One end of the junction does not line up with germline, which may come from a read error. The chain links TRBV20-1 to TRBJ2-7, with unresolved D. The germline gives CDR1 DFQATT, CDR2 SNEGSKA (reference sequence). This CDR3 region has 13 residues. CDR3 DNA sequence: TGCAATGCTAAAACACCTAAGGCCTACGAGCAGTACTTC. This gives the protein CNAKTPKAYEQYF.

Written as DNA, the CDR3 is TGTGCCAGCTGTTCCATATCAACGATGAACACTGAAGCTTTCTTT. As protein: CASCSISTMNTEAFF. This rearrangement joins TRBV2 to TRBJ1-1; D uncertain. Germline V gives CDR1 SNHLY, CDR2 FYNNEI. The CDR3 totals 15 residues. Trimming took 8 bases from V and 0 from J, leaving 16 bases between them.

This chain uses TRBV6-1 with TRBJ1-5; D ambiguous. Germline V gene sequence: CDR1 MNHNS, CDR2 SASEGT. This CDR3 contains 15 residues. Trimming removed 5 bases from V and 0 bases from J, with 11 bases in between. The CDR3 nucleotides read TGTGCCAGCAGTTCTGACGGAAATAGCAATCAGCCCCAGCATTTT. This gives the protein CASSSDGNSNQPQHF.

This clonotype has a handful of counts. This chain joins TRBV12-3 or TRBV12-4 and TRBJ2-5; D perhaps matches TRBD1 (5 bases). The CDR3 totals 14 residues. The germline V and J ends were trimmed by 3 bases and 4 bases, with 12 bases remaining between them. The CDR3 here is CASSLFDSAETQYF. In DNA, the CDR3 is TGTGCCAGCAGTTTGTTTGACAGTGCAGAGACCCAGTACTTC.

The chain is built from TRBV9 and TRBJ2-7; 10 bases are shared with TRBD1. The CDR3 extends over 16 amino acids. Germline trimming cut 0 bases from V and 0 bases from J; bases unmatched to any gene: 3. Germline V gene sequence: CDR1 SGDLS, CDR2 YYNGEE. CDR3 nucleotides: TGTGCCAGCAGCGTAGGACGGACAGGGGGCTCCTACGAGCAGTACTTC. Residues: CASSVGRTGGSYEQYF.

The CDR3 region has the DNA TGCAGTGCTAGAGATCGGTGGCTCGGTGATTCACCCCTCCACTTT. Residues: CSARDRWLGDSPLHF. The chain is built from TRBV20-1 and TRBJ1-6; D ambiguous. The CDR3 length is 15 residues. Germline assignment: CDR1 DFQATT and CDR2 SNEGSKA (reference sequence). Trimming stripped 0 bases from V and 8 bases from J, with 14 bases between.

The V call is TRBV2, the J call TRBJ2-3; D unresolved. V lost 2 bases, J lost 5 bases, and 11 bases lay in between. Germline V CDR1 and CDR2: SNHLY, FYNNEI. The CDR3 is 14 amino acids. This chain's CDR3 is CASSELRREDTQYF. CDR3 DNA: TGTGCCAGCAGTGAACTCCGCCGAGAAGATACGCAGTATTTT.

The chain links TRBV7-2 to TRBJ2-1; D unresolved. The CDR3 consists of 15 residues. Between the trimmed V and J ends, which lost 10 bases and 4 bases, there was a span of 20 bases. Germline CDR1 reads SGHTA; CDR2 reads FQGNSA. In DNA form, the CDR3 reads TGTGCCACCCGAGCTCTTTCGAGGAGTTACAATGAGCAGTTCTTC. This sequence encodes CATRALSRSYNEQFF. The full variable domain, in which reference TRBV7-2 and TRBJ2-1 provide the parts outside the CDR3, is GAGVSQSPSNKVTEKGKDVELRCDPISGHTALYWYRQSLGQGLEFLIYFQGNSAPDKSGLPSDRFSAERTGGSVSTLTIQRTQQEDSAVYLCATRALSRSYNEQFFGPGTRLTVL.

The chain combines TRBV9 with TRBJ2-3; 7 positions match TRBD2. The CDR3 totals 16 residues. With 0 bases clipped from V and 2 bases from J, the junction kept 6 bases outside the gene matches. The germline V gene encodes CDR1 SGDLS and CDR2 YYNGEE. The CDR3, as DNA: TGTGCCAGCAGCGTAGGTGTGGGAGGGCCCACAGATACGCAGTATTTT. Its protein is CASSVGVGGPTDTQYF.

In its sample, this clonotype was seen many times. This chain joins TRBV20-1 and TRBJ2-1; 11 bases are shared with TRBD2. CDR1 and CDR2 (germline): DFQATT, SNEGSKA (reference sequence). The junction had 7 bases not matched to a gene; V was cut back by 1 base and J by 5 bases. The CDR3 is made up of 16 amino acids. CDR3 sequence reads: CSARVTSGIGNNEQFF. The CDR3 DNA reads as TGCAGTGCTAGAGTGACTAGCGGGATTGGAAACAATGAGCAGTTCTTC.

CDR3 sequence: CAWSLRNEKLFF. CDR3 in DNA: TGTGCCTGGAGTTTGAGGAATGAAAAACTGTTTTTT. The chain has TRBV30 and TRBJ1-4; D remains unclear. The CDR3 extends over 12 amino acids. V was shortened by 2 bases and J by 5 bases, with 6 bases between the two germline ends. CDR1 is GTSNPN, CDR2 SVGIG, per germline (reference sequence).

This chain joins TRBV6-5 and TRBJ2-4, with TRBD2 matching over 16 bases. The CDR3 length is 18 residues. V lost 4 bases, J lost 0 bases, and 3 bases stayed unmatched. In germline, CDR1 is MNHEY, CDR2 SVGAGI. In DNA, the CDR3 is TGTGCCAGCAGTTTGGGACTAGCGGGAGGGGTAGCCAAAAACATTCAGTACTTC. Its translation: CASSLGLAGGVAKNIQYF.

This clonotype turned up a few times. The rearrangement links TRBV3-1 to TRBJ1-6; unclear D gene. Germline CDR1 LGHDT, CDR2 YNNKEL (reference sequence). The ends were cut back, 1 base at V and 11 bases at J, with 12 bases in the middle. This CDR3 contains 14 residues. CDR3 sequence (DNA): TGTGCCAGCAGCCAAGCTGGGCCATCGACACCCCTCCACTTT. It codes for CASSQAGPSTPLHF.

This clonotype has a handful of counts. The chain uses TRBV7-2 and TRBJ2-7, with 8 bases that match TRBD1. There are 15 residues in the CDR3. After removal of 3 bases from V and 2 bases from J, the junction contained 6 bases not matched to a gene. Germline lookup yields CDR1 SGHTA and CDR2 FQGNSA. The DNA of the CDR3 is TGTGCCAGCAGCTTCTCGGGACAGGATACCTACGAGCAGTACTTC. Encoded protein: CASSFSGQDTYEQYF.

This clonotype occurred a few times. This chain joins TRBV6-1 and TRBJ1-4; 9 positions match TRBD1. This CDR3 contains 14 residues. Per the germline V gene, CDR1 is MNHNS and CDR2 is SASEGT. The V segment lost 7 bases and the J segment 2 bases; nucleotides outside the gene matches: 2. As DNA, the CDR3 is TGTGCCAGCAAACAGGGGGCGACTAATGAAAAACTGTTTTTT. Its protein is CASKQGATNEKLFF.

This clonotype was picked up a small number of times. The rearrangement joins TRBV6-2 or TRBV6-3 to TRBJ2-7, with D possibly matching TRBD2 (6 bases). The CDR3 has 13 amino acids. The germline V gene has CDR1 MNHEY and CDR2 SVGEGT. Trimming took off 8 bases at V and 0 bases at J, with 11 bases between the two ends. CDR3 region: CASGGPTSYEQYF. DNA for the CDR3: TGTGCCAGCGGAGGGCCCACCTCCTACGAGCAGTACTTC.

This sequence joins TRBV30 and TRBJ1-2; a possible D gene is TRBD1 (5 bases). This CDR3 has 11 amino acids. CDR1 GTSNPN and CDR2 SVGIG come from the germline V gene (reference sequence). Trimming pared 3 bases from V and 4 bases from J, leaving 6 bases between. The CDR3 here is CAWSGGYGYTF. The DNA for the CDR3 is TGTGCCTGGAGCGGGGGCTATGGCTACACCTTC.

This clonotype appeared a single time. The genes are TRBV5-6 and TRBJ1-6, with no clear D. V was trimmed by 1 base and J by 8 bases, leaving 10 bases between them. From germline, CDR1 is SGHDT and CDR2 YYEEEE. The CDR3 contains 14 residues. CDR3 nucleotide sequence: TGTGCCAGCAGCTTGACTGGCGGTGATTCACCCCTCCACTTT. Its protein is CASSLTGGDSPLHF. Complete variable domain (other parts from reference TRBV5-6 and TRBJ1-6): DAGVTQSPTHLIKTRGQQVTLRCSPKSGHDTVSWYQQALGQGPQFIFQYYEEEERQRGNFPDRFSGHQFPNYSSELNVNALLLGDSALYLCASSLTGGDSPLHFGNGTRLTVT.

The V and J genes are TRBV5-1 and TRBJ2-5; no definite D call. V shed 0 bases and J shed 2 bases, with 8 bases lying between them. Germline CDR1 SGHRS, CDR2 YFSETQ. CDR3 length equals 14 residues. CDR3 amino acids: CASSLAAAQETQYF. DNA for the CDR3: TGCGCCAGCAGCTTGGCGGCAGCACAAGAGACCCAGTACTTC.

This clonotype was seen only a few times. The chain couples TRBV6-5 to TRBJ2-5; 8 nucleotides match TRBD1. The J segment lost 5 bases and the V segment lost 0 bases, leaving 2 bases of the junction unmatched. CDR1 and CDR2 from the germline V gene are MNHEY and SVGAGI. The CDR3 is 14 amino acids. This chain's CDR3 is CASSYSRTGETQYF. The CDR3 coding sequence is TGTGCCAGCAGTTACTCGAGGACAGGGGAGACCCAGTACTTC.

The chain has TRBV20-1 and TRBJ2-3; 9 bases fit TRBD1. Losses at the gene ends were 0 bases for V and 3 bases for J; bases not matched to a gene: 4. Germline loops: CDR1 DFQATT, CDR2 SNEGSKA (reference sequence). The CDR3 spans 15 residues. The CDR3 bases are TGCAGTGCTAGAGATTTAGGGACAGGGACAGATACGCAGTATTTT. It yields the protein CSARDLGTGTDTQYF.

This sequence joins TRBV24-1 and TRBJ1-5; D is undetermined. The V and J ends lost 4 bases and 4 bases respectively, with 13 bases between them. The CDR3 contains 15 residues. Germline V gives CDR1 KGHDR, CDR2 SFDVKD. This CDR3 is CATSDPSAPNQPQHF. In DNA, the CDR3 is TGTGCCACCAGTGACCCCAGTGCCCCAAATCAGCCCCAGCATTTT.

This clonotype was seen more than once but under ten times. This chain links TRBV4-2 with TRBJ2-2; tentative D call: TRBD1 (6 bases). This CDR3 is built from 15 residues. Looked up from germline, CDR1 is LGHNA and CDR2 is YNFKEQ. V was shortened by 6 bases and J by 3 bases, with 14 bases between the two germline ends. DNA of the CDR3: TGTGCCAGCAGTCGATCGGACAGCTACACCGGGGAGCTGTTTTTT. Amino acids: CASSRSDSYTGELFF.

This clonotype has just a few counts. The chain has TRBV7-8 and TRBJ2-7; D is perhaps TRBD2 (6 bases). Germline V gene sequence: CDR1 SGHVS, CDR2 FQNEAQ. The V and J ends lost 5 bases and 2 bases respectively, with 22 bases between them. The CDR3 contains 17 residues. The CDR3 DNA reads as TGTGCCAGCAGCCCGGGGCGGGACCCCTCCCGGACCTACGAGCAGTACTTC. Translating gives CASSPGRDPSRTYEQYF.

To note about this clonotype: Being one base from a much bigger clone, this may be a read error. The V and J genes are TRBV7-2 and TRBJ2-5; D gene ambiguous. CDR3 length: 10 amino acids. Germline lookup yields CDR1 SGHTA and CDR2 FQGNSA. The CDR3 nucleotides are TGTGCCAGCAGCCAAAAGACCCAGTACTTC. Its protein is CASSQKTQYF.

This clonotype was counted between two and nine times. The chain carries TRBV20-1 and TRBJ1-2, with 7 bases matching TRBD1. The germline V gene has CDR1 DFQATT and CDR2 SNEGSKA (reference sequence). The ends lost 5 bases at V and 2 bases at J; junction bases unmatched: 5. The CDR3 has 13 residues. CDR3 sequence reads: CSASMTGNYGYTF. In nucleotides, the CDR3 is TGCAGTGCTTCAATGACAGGGAACTATGGCTACACCTTC.